The 13 T cell receptor beta chains listed next were all sequenced from one sample in a study of blood T cell repertoires in COVID-19. TCRdb's copy holds only in-frame clones and misses some; the assay was immunoSEQ multiplex PCR. The table has about 120,000 clones, approximately 85% seen once. Sequencing used peripheral blood. The receptor source for this set is a human donor in a cohort sampled during active COVID-19.

J is TRBJ1-6 and V is TRBV25-1; no clear D. This CDR3 region has 14 residues. Deletions cut 6 bases from V and 9 bases from J, with 15 bases between. CDR1 MGHDK and CDR2 SYGVNS come from the germline V gene. DNA for the CDR3: TGTGCCAGCAGGCCCCGGGGTTCGGGTTCACCCCTCCACTTT. Translated, it gives CASRPRGSGSPLHF.

The rearrangement joins TRBV19 to TRBJ1-1, with 8 bases lining up with TRBD1. Germline V lookup: CDR1 LNHDA, CDR2 SQIVND (reference sequence). Trimming cost V 4 bases and J 4 bases; bases outside gene matches: 2. The CDR3 consists of 13 residues. As DNA, the CDR3 is TGTGCCAGTAGTAACAGGGGGAGCACTGAAGCTTTCTTT. It yields the protein CASSNRGSTEAFF.

This chain connects TRBV28 to TRBJ1-1; the D gene is possibly TRBD1 (6 bases). Trimming removed 3 bases at V and 0 bases at J, with 11 bases between. Germline V lookup: CDR1 MDHEN, CDR2 SYDVKM. The CDR3 consists of 15 residues. The CDR3 bases are TGTGCCAGCAGTTTTGGGGGGGGCATGAACACTGAAGCTTTCTTT. This sequence encodes CASSFGGGMNTEAFF. Based on the CDR3 plus reference TRBV28 and TRBJ1-1, the full variable domain is DVKVTQSSRYLVKRTGEKVFLECVQDMDHENMFWYRQDPGLGLRLIYFSYDVKMKEKGDIPEGYSVSREKKERFSLILESASTNQTSMYLCASSFGGGMNTEAFFGQGTRLTVV.

This chain's CDR3 is CATSSYTEAFF. The CDR3, as DNA: TGTGCCACCAGCAGCTACACTGAAGCTTTCTTT. This sequence joins TRBV15 and TRBJ1-1; D call uncertain. The CDR3 totals 11 residues. The germline V and J ends were trimmed by 3 bases and 3 bases, with 2 bases remaining between them. The germline V gene encodes CDR1 LNHNV and CDR2 YYDKDF (reference sequence).

This clone was detected once. J is TRBJ1-2 and V is TRBV7-9; D ambiguous. The CDR3 totals 13 residues. Trimming left V 2 bases short and J 2 bases short, with 6 bases between. The germline V gene has CDR1 SEHNR and CDR2 FQNEAQ (reference sequence). CDR3 region: CASSLTENYGYTF. CDR3 DNA sequence: TGTGCCAGCAGCTTAACAGAGAACTATGGCTACACCTTC.

The gene calls are TRBV12-3 or TRBV12-4 and TRBJ1-1; D unresolved. CDR3 length equals 11 residues. V was cut by 5 bases and J by 8 bases, with 9 bases left in between. The chain's CDR3 is CASSTFLEAFF. CDR3 sequence (DNA): TGTGCCAGCAGTACATTTCTGGAAGCTTTCTTT.

This chain connects TRBV6-5 to TRBJ1-3; a possible D gene is TRBD1 (5 bases). The CDR3 covers 15 residues. CDR1 and CDR2 from the germline V gene are MNHEY and SVGAGI. The V gene lost 0 bases and the J gene lost 2 bases, with 8 bases spanning the gap. The CDR3 here is CASSYSGGAGNTIYF. CDR3 in DNA: TGTGCCAGCAGTTACTCGGGAGGGGCTGGAAACACCATATATTTT.

This clone qualifies as medium-sized. The chain couples TRBV6-5 to TRBJ1-5; D perhaps matches TRBD1 (6 bases). CDR1 is MNHEY and CDR2 is SVGAGI in the germline V gene. This CDR3 has 14 residues. V was pared by 5 bases and J by 4 bases, with 12 bases between. As DNA, the CDR3 is TGTGCCAGCAGTACAGGGCAGAAAAATCAGCCCCAGCATTTT. Translating it yields CASSTGQKNQPQHF.

The chain recombines TRBV12-3 or TRBV12-4 with TRBJ2-7; no clear D gene. The length of the CDR3 is 12 residues. V lost 4 bases to trimming and J lost 3 bases, with 7 bases between them. The CDR3 sequence is CASSSVGYEQYF. CDR3 nucleotide sequence: TGTGCCAGCAGTTCGGTCGGCTACGAGCAGTACTTC.

The J gene is TRBJ2-7, the V gene TRBV7-9, with 15 bases aligning to TRBD2. Germline V gives CDR1 SEHNR, CDR2 FQNEAQ (reference sequence). The CDR3 has 18 amino acids. V trimming: 5 bases; J trimming: 0 bases; junction bases outside the gene matches: 8. This CDR3 reads CASSPGLAGGLYSYEQYF. In DNA, the CDR3 is TGTGCCAGCAGCCCGGGACTAGCGGGGGGCCTGTACTCCTACGAGCAGTACTTC.

The chain carries TRBV7-2 and TRBJ1-2; tentatively, D is TRBD1 (5 bases). V gave up 2 bases and J gave up 1 base, with 11 bases separating them. Looked up from germline, CDR1 is SGHTA and CDR2 is FQGNSA. The CDR3 loop spans 15 amino acids. CDR3 sequence reads: CASSLIARVNYGYTF. CDR3 DNA: TGTGCCAGCAGCTTAATAGCCAGGGTTAACTATGGCTACACCTTC.

The gene calls are TRBV6-1 and TRBJ2-3; TRBD2 matches 14 bases. The CDR3 runs to 16 residues. Germline CDR1 reads MNHNS; CDR2 reads SASEGT. V lost 3 bases and J lost 4; bases outside the gene matches: 3. The CDR3 DNA reads as TGTGCCAGCAGTGAGACTAGCGGGGGGGCGGCAGATACGCAGTATTTT. The encoded protein is CASSETSGGAADTQYF.

The chain uses TRBV19 and TRBJ1-3; 8 positions agree with TRBD1. CDR1 and CDR2 from the germline V gene are LNHDA and SQIVND (reference sequence). J gave up 0 bases and V 7 bases, and 5 bases lay outside the gene matches. The length of the CDR3 is 15 residues. The CDR3, as DNA: TGTGCCAGTACCCCGGACAGGGTCTCTGGAAACACCATATATTTT. Amino acids: CASTPDRVSGNTIYF.